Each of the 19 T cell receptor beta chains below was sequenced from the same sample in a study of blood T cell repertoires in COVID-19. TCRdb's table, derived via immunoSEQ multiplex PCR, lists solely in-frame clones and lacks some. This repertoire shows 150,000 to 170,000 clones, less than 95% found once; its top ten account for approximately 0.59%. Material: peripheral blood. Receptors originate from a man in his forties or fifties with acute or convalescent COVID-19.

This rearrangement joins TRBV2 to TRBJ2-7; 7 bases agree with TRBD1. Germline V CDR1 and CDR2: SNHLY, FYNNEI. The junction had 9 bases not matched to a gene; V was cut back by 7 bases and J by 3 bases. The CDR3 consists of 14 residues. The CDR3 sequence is CASTVDRDSYEQYV. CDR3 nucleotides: TGTGCCAGCACCGTAGACCGGGACAGCTACGAGCAGTACGTC.

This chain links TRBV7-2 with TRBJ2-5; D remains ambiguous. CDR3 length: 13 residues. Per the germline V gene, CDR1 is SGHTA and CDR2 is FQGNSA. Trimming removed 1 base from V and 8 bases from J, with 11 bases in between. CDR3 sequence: CASSLDRVSTQYF. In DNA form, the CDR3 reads TGTGCCAGCAGCTTAGACCGCGTGAGTACCCAGTACTTC. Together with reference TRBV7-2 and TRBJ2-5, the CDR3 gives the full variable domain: GAGVSQSPSNKVTEKGKDVELRCDPISGHTALYWYRQSLGQGLEFLIYFQGNSAPDKSGLPSDRFSAERTGGSVSTLTIQRTQQEDSAVYLCASSLDRVSTQYFGPGTRLLVL.

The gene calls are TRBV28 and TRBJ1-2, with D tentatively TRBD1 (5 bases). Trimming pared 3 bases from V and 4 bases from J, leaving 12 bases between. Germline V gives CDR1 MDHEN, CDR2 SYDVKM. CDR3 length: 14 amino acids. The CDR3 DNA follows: TGTGCCAGCAGTTTTAGCGGGGCGGGCTATGGCTACACCTTC. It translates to CASSFSGAGYGYTF.

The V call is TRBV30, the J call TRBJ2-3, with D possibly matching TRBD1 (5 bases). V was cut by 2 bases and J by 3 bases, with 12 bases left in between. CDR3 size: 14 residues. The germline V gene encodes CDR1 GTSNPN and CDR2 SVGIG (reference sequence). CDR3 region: CAWSRGWVTDTQYF. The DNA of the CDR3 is TGTGCCTGGAGTAGGGGATGGGTAACAGATACGCAGTATTTT.

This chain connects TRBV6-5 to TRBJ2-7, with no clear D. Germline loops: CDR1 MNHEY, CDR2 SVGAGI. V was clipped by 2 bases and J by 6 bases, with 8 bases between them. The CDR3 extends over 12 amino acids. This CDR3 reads CASSYPGGEQYF. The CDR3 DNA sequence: TGTGCCAGCAGTTACCCGGGTGGCGAGCAGTACTTC.

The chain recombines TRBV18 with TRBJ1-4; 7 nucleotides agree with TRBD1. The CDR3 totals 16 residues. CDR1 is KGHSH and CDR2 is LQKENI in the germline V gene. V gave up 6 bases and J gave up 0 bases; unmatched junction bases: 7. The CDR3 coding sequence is TGTGCCAGCTCCAACCGGGACAGAACAACTAATGAAAAACTGTTTTTT. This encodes CASSNRDRTTNEKLFF.

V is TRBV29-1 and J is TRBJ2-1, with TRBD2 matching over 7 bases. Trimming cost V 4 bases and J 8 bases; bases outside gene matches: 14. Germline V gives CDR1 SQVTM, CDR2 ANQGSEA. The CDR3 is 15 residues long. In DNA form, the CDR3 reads TGCAGCGTTGCAATTCGGGGGACTATACCTGATGAGCAGTTCTTC. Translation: CSVAIRGTIPDEQFF.

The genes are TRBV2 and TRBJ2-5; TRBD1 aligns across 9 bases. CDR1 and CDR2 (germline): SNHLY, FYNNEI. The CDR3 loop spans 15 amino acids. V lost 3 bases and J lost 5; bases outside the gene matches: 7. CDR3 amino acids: CASSDLTGGVETQYF. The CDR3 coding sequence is TGTGCCAGCAGTGACTTAACAGGGGGCGTCGAGACCCAGTACTTC.

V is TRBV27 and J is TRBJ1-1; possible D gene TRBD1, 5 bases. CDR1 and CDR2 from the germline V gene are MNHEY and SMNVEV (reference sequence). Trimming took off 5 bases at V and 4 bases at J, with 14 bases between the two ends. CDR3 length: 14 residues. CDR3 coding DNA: TGTGCCAGCAGTACAGCTCAGGGCGTCACTGAAGCTTTCTTT. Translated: CASSTAQGVTEAFF.

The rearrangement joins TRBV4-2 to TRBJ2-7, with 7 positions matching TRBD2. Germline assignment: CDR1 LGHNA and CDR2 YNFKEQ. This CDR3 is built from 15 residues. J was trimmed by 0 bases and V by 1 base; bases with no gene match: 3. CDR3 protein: CASSQGDYPSYEQYF. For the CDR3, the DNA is TGTGCCAGCAGCCAAGGGGACTACCCCTCCTACGAGCAGTACTTC.

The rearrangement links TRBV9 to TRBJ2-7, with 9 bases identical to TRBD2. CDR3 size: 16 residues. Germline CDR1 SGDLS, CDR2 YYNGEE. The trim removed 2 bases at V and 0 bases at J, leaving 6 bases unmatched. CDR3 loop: CASSVGTSKSSYEQYF. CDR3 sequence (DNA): TGTGCCAGCAGCGTGGGGACTAGCAAGAGCTCCTACGAGCAGTACTTC.

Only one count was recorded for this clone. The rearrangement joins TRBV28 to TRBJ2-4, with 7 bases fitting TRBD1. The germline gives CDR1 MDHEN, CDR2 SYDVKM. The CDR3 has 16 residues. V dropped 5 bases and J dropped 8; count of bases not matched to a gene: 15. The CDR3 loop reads CASSPYLGQRGDIQYF. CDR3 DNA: TGTGCCAGCAGTCCGTACCTGGGACAGCGAGGGGACATTCAGTACTTC.

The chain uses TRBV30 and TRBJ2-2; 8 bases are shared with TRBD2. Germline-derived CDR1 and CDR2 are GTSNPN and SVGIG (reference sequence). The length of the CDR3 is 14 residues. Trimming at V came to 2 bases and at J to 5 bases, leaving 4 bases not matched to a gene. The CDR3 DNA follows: TGTGCCTGGAGTAGCGGGAGTTGGACCGGGGAGCTGTTTTTT. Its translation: CAWSSGSWTGELFF.

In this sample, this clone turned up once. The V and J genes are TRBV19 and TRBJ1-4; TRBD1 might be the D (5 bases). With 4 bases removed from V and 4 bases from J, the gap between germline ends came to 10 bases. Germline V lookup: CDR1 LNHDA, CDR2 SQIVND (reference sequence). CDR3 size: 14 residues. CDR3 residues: CASSTGRSNEKLFF. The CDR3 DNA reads TGTGCCAGTAGTACAGGGAGGAGTAATGAAAAACTGTTTTTT.

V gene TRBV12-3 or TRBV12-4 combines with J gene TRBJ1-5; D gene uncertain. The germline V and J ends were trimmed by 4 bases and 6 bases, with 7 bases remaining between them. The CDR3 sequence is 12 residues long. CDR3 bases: TGTGCCAGCAGTTATAGGAGTCAGCCCCAGCATTTT. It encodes CASSYRSQPQHF.

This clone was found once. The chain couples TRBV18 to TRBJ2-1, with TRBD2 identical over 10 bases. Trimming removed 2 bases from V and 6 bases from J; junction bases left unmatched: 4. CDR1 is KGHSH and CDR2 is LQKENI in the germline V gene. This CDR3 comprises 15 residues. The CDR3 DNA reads TGTGCCAGCTCACCAACTAGCGGGGAGTTCAATGAGCAGTTCTTC. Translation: CASSPTSGEFNEQFF.

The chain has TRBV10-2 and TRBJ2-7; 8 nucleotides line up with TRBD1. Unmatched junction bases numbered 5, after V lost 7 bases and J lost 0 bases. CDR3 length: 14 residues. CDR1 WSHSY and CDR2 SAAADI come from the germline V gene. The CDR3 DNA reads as TGCGCCAGCAACGACAGGGGAATCTCCTACGAGCAGTACTTC. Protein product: CASNDRGISYEQYF.

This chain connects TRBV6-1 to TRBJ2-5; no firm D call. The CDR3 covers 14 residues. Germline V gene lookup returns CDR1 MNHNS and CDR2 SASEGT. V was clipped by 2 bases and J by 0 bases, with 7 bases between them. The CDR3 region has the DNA TGTGCCAGCAGTGAACTACAGAACCAAGAGACCCAGTACTTC. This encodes CASSELQNQETQYF.

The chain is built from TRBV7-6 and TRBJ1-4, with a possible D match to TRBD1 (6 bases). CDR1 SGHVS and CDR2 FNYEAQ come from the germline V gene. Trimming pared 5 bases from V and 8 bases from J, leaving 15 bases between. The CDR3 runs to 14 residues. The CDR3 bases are TGTGCCAGCAGCGATACGGACAGCCACGAAAAACTGTTTTTT. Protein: CASSDTDSHEKLFF.